Listed here are 28 T cell receptor beta chains from one sample, sequenced in a study of CD8 T cells in Susac syndrome. The RNA input was roughly 0.45 to 1 ug, and it was reverse transcribed with random hexamers. MiXCR was run by TCRdb on the immunoSEQ multiplex PCR reads, yielding one entry per CDR3 protein. The sample includes about 140,000 distinct CDR3 sequences, approximately 95% of them seen just once. Specimen: CD4+ T cells from PBMCs. The receptors stem from a human donor with Susac syndrome.

This chain joins TRBV15 and TRBJ2-5, with a weak D call TRBD2 (6 bases). V shed 1 base and J shed 5 bases, with 23 bases lying between them. The CDR3 contains 18 residues. CDR1 LNHNV and CDR2 YYDKDF come from the germline V gene (reference sequence). The CDR3 DNA sequence: TGTGCCACCAGCAGAGGACAAAGCTCCGGGACTGCCGGGGAGACCCAGTACTTC. Its translation is CATSRGQSSGTAGETQYF.

The chain carries TRBV20-1 and TRBJ2-7; 8 nucleotides align to TRBD2. The CDR3 has 16 amino acids. The germline gives CDR1 DFQATT, CDR2 SNEGSKA (reference sequence). With 2 bases clipped from V and 2 bases from J, the junction kept 11 bases outside the gene matches. CDR3 residues: CSARPLGAGAAYEQYF. CDR3 nucleotides: TGCAGTGCTAGACCCCTTGGAGCGGGAGCAGCCTACGAGCAGTACTTC.

The chain carries TRBV9 and TRBJ2-4; perhaps TRBD1 as D (6 bases). Germline V gives CDR1 SGDLS, CDR2 YYNGEE. With 4 bases removed from V and 9 bases from J, the gap between germline ends came to 17 bases. The CDR3 loop spans 14 amino acids. The DNA of the CDR3 is TGTGCCAGCAGCTCAACGGGGCAGGGGAGCATTCAGTACTTC. It codes for CASSSTGQGSIQYF.

V is TRBV2 and J is TRBJ1-3, with a tentative D call TRBD1 (5 bases). Trimming stripped 6 bases from V and 8 bases from J, with 14 bases between. This CDR3 is built from 13 residues. CDR1 and CDR2 from the germline V gene are SNHLY and FYNNEI. The chain's CDR3 is CASSGDRMDTIYF. CDR3 nucleotides: TGTGCCAGCAGCGGGGACCGGATGGACACCATATATTTT. Complete variable domain (other parts from reference TRBV2 and TRBJ1-3): EPEVTQTPSHQVTQMGQEVILRCVPISNHLYFYWYRQILGQKVEFLVSFYNNEISEKSEIFDDQFSVERPDGSNFTLKIRSTKLEDSAMYFCASSGDRMDTIYFGEGSWLTVV.

This clonotype occurred a few times. This chain links TRBV4-3 with TRBJ1-1; TRBD1 might be the D (5 bases). Germline loops: CDR1 LGHNA, CDR2 YSLEER. Trimming cost V 4 bases and J 3 bases, with 6 bases left between them. The CDR3 is 12 residues long. The DNA of the CDR3 is TGCGCCAGCAGCCGGGGGGACACTGAAGCTTTCTTT. This sequence encodes CASSRGDTEAFF.

The rearrangement links TRBV7-8 to TRBJ2-5, with TRBD1 identical over 12 bases. The CDR3 has 18 amino acids. Per the germline V gene, CDR1 is SGHVS and CDR2 is FQNEAQ. Germline trimming cut 5 bases from V and 7 bases from J; bases unmatched to any gene: 17. Here the CDR3 reads CASSPTPLGTGGDGTQYF. CDR3 DNA sequence: TGTGCCAGCAGCCCCACGCCTCTAGGGACAGGGGGCGACGGGACCCAGTACTTC.

The chain employs TRBV30 and TRBJ2-5; no clear D. The germline gives CDR1 GTSNPN, CDR2 SVGIG (reference sequence). CDR3 length equals 14 residues. V was pared by 3 bases and J by 2 bases, with 13 bases between. The DNA for the CDR3 is TGTGCCTGGAGCCGCTCTTACGGACAAGAGACCCAGTACTTC. It specifies CAWSRSYGQETQYF.

The chain links TRBV13 to TRBJ2-3, with 10 bases that match TRBD2. In germline, CDR1 is PRHDT, CDR2 FYEKMQ (reference sequence). The CDR3 length is 16 residues. J lost 6 bases, V lost 7 bases, and 13 bases had no gene match. As DNA, the CDR3 is TGTGCCAGCACCAAGGGGGCCCTAGCGGGAGCGGATACGCAGTATTTT. Its protein is CASTKGALAGADTQYF.

V gene TRBV15 combines with J gene TRBJ2-1; no reliable D call. This CDR3 spans 15 amino acids. Per germline, CDR1 LNHNV and CDR2 YYDKDF (reference sequence). V was shortened by 3 bases and J by 4 bases, with 13 bases between the two germline ends. The CDR3 reads CATSRGTTDYNEQFF. Written as DNA, the CDR3 is TGTGCCACCAGCAGGGGCACCACCGATTACAATGAGCAGTTCTTC.

V usage is TRBV20-1 and J usage is TRBJ2-2; TRBD2 might be the D (6 bases). The CDR3 has 16 amino acids. V dropped 0 bases and J dropped 1 base, with 12 bases sitting between them. The germline V gene encodes CDR1 DFQATT and CDR2 SNEGSKA (reference sequence). This CDR3 reads CSARDPGEWNTGELFF. CDR3 DNA: TGCAGTGCTAGAGATCCGGGGGAGTGGAACACCGGGGAGCTGTTTTTT.

The rearrangement uses TRBV3-1 and TRBJ2-7; D not certain. Germline assignment: CDR1 LGHDT and CDR2 YNNKEL (reference sequence). The length of the CDR3 is 14 residues. Trimming took 0 bases from V and 8 from J, leaving 14 bases between them. CDR3 loop: CASSQDLSLGKQYF. The CDR3, as DNA: TGTGCCAGCAGCCAAGATCTGAGTCTAGGCAAGCAGTACTTC.

This chain uses TRBV7-2 with TRBJ2-7; D ambiguous. Trimming left V 2 bases short and J 7 bases short, with 9 bases between. The CDR3 length is 12 residues. Germline V gene lookup returns CDR1 SGHTA and CDR2 FQGNSA. In DNA form, the CDR3 reads TGTGCCAGCAGCTTACCGCGACAAGAGCAGTACTTC. Its protein is CASSLPRQEQYF.

This chain uses TRBV2 with TRBJ2-6; D unclear. The CDR3 length is 15 residues. V lost 8 bases to trimming and J lost 0 bases, with 11 bases between them. The germline V gene encodes CDR1 SNHLY and CDR2 FYNNEI. The CDR3 coding sequence is TGTGCCAGCGAACCGTTGAGCTCTGGGGCCAACGTCCTGACTTTC. Its protein is CASEPLSSGANVLTF.

This chain joins TRBV20-1 and TRBJ2-1; 9 positions agree with TRBD2. CDR1 is DFQATT, CDR2 SNEGSKA, per germline (reference sequence). V lost 4 bases, J lost 8 bases, and 12 bases stayed unmatched. The CDR3 consists of 15 residues. The CDR3 nucleotides read TGCAGTGCTACGAGCCCGGGACTAGCTTCTGATGAGCAGTTCTTC. Translating gives CSATSPGLASDEQFF.

The chain recombines TRBV4-1 with TRBJ2-4; the D call may be TRBD1 or TRBD2 (5 bases each). CDR1 MGHRA and CDR2 YSYEKL come from the germline V gene. The CDR3 runs 17 residues. The V end lost 5 bases, the J end lost 2 bases, and 19 bases lay between the germline ends. The CDR3 coding sequence is TGCGCCAGCAGCTACGGAACTCCCGGGACGACCAAAAACATTCAGTACTTC. Its translation is CASSYGTPGTTKNIQYF.

This chain links TRBV30 with TRBJ2-5; 11 positions match TRBD2. This CDR3 comprises 13 residues. Trimming cost V 3 bases and J 5 bases; bases outside gene matches: 2. Germline values: CDR1 GTSNPN, CDR2 SVGIG (reference sequence). DNA for the CDR3: TGTGCCTGGAGGACTAGCGGGGCTGAGACCCAGTACTTC. Its protein product is CAWRTSGAETQYF.

This chain uses TRBV29-1 with TRBJ2-7; TRBD1 matches 8 bases. This CDR3 contains 12 residues. After removal of 6 bases from V and 6 bases from J, the junction contained 7 bases not matched to a gene. Germline CDR1 SQVTM, CDR2 ANQGSEA. CDR3 sequence (DNA): TGCAGCGTCGGACAGGGAACGGGCGAGCAGTACTTC. Its translation: CSVGQGTGEQYF.

This chain joins TRBV9 and TRBJ1-3; weak D call: TRBD1 (5 bases). In germline, CDR1 is SGDLS, CDR2 YYNGEE. V gave up 1 base and J gave up 0 bases, with 11 bases separating them. The CDR3 runs 16 residues. The DNA of the CDR3 is TGTGCCAGCAGCGTAATCGGACACGGCTCTGGAAACACCATATATTTT. Amino acid sequence: CASSVIGHGSGNTIYF.

This sequence joins TRBV29-1 and TRBJ1-1; D gene uncertain. Germline CDR1 and CDR2: SQVTM and ANQGSEA. The V gene lost 6 bases and the J gene lost 6 bases, with 14 bases spanning the gap. CDR3 length: 12 amino acids. The CDR3 nucleotides are TGCAGCGTATATACCGGGATATCTGAAGCTTTCTTT. Translating gives CSVYTGISEAFF.

The chain is built from TRBV19 and TRBJ2-2; D is perhaps TRBD1 or TRBD2 (6 bases each). The germline V gene has CDR1 LNHDA and CDR2 SQIVND (reference sequence). Trimming pared 6 bases from V and 4 bases from J, leaving 21 bases between. This CDR3 has 17 residues. CDR3 DNA sequence: TGTGCCAGTAGGATGCCCCCGAGGGGGGCGTTCACCGGGGAGCTGTTTTTT. It codes for CASRMPPRGAFTGELFF.

The chain combines TRBV30 with TRBJ1-1; D remains ambiguous. With 4 bases removed from V and 1 base from J, the gap between germline ends came to 10 bases. The germline gives CDR1 GTSNPN, CDR2 SVGIG (reference sequence). The CDR3 is made up of 13 amino acids. This CDR3 is CAWIPSWNTEAFF. The CDR3, as DNA: TGTGCCTGGATTCCTTCGTGGAACACTGAAGCTTTCTTT.

V gene TRBV29-1 combines with J gene TRBJ2-7; D is possibly TRBD2 (6 bases). This CDR3 is 13 amino acids long. V dropped 3 bases and J dropped 3 bases, with 12 bases sitting between them. Per germline, CDR1 SQVTM and CDR2 ANQGSEA. The CDR3 nucleotides are TGCAGCGTTGAGGACTCCGGGGGCTACGAGCAGTACTTC. This codes for CSVEDSGGYEQYF.

V and J are TRBV12-5 and TRBJ1-4; no reliable D call. V gave up 2 bases and J gave up 8 bases, with 6 bases separating them. CDR1 and CDR2 (germline): LGHNT, FRNRAP. The CDR3 contains 12 residues. CDR3: CASGLTEEKLFF. The CDR3 DNA follows: TGTGCTAGTGGTTTGACAGAGGAAAAACTGTTTTTT.

The chain recombines TRBV7-9 with TRBJ2-1; TRBD1 matches at 8 bases. Per the germline V gene, CDR1 is SEHNR and CDR2 is FQNEAQ (reference sequence). This CDR3 has 16 amino acids. Trimming took 4 bases from V and 4 from J; bases not matched to a gene: 9. Written as DNA, the CDR3 is TGTGCCAGCAGCTCAATGATAAGGACAGGGTACAATGAGCAGTTCTTC. Translating gives CASSSMIRTGYNEQFF.

CDR3 protein: CAWRSPGGSGANVLTF. CDR3 DNA sequence: TGTGCCTGGAGATCTCCGGGGGGCTCTGGGGCCAACGTCCTGACTTTC. The chain links TRBV30 to TRBJ2-6; the match to TRBD2 covers 7 bases. Germline CDR1 GTSNPN, CDR2 SVGIG (reference sequence). V trimming: 3 bases; J trimming: 0 bases; junction bases outside the gene matches: 5. CDR3 length equals 16 residues.

The chain joins TRBV3-1 to TRBJ2-6; D gene ambiguous. Germline values: CDR1 LGHDT, CDR2 YNNKEL (reference sequence). This CDR3 comprises 15 residues. Trimming removed 3 bases from V and 2 bases from J, with 8 bases in between. DNA of the CDR3: TGTGCCAGCAGCCAGTACAGTCCTGGGGCCAACGTCCTGACTTTC. Protein sequence: CASSQYSPGANVLTF.

The rearrangement joins TRBV4-1 to TRBJ2-7; the D is unclear. V was cut by 2 bases and J by 3 bases, with 11 bases left in between. The CDR3 is 14 amino acids. In germline, CDR1 is MGHRA, CDR2 YSYEKL. The CDR3 bases are TGCGCCAGCAGCCAACAGGAAAGGAACTACGAGCAGTACTTC. Translated, it gives CASSQQERNYEQYF.

This chain connects TRBV5-1 to TRBJ1-6; D possibly corresponds to TRBD1 (6 bases). Looked up from germline, CDR1 is SGHRS and CDR2 is YFSETQ. The CDR3 sequence is 14 residues long. V lost 2 bases to trimming and J lost 7 bases, with 10 bases between them. CDR3 sequence reads: CASSLQGINSPLHF. DNA for the CDR3: TGCGCCAGCAGCTTACAGGGTATCAATTCACCCCTCCACTTT.